The 19 T cell receptor beta chains below were found in one sample sequenced in a study of regulatory T cells in long-lasting Graves disease. Library construction for TCR beta used iRepertoire HTBI primers and Arm-PCR of CDR3 regions. TCRdb called the multiplex PCR reads again in MiXCR, with one record for every CDR3 protein. The sample lists approximately 400,000 distinct CDR3 sequences; about a quarter were seen once. The time point was: persistent/refractory GD, antithyroid drugs over 5 years with positive TRAb. The TCR library used RNA extracted from PBMCs. Sequenced material: peripheral blood mononuclear cells (PBMCs), taken when the disease was refractory, from a patient treated with antithyroid drugs. Receptors were obtained from a female donor with Graves disease.

The chain combines TRBV6-1 with TRBJ2-4, with 7 bases aligning to TRBD1. Germline CDR1 is MNHNS and CDR2 is SASEGT. The CDR3 consists of 13 residues. V gave up 8 bases and J gave up 3 bases; unmatched junction bases: 4. The DNA of the CDR3 is TGTGCCAGCCGTCGGGACAGCAAAAACATTCAGTACTTC. Translated, it gives CASRRDSKNIQYF.

The rearrangement links TRBV7-2 to TRBJ1-3; the D gene is possibly TRBD1 (5 bases). V was shortened by 2 bases and J by 0 bases, with 8 bases between the two germline ends. CDR3 length: 15 residues. Germline-derived CDR1 and CDR2 are SGHTA and FQGNSA. For the CDR3, the DNA is TGTGCCAGCAGCTTAATCAGGGTCTCTGGAAACACCATATATTTT. Residues: CASSLIRVSGNTIYF.

This clonotype was detected a few times. V gene TRBV6-9 combines with J gene TRBJ2-7; tentatively, D is TRBD2 (5 bases). Trimming stripped 3 bases from V and 2 bases from J, with 11 bases between. Germline CDR1 and CDR2: MNHGY and SVAAGI. The CDR3 length is 14 residues. CDR3 in amino acids: CASSYTRVPYEQYF. DNA for the CDR3: TGTGCCAGCAGTTACACTAGAGTTCCCTACGAGCAGTACTTC.

This clonotype was detected only a few times. This chain joins TRBV7-8 and TRBJ1-1, with 7 bases aligning to TRBD1. The CDR3 loop spans 15 amino acids. Germline loops: CDR1 SGHVS, CDR2 FQNEAQ. The V gene end was trimmed by 4 bases and the J gene end by 1 base; junction bases not matched to a gene: 6. Here the CDR3 DNA reads TGTGCCAGCAGCTCCTGGACAGGTCGGAACACTGAAGCTTTCTTT. Its translation: CASSSWTGRNTEAFF. The entire variable domain, with the rest obtained from reference TRBV7-8 and TRBJ1-1, is as follows: GAGVSQSPRYKVAKRGQDVALRCDPISGHVSLFWYQQALGQGPEFLTYFQNEAQLDKSGLPSDRFFAERPEGSVSTLKIQRTQQEDSAVYLCASSSWTGRNTEAFFGQGTRLTVV.

Only a few counts were recorded for this clonotype. CDR3: CASAGQGYTGELFF. For the CDR3, the DNA is TGCGCCAGCGCGGGACAGGGGTACACCGGGGAGCTGTTTTTT. V and J are TRBV5-1 and TRBJ2-2; 10 nucleotides agree with TRBD1. The germline V gene encodes CDR1 SGHRS and CDR2 YFSETQ. With 7 bases clipped from V and 3 bases from J, the junction kept 3 bases outside the gene matches. The CDR3 length is 14 residues.

V is TRBV7-2 and J is TRBJ1-5; D is unresolved. CDR1 is SGHTA, CDR2 FQGNSA, per germline. The CDR3 covers 15 residues. Trimming removed 1 base at V and 12 bases at J, with 19 bases between. The chain's CDR3 is CASSLDMGGARGQHF. The DNA of the CDR3 is TGTGCCAGCAGCTTAGACATGGGTGGCGCGCGGGGCCAGCATTTT. Full variable domain (missing parts from reference TRBV7-2 and TRBJ1-5): GAGVSQSPSNKVTEKGKDVELRCDPISGHTALYWYRQSLGQGLEFLIYFQGNSAPDKSGLPSDRFSAERTGGSVSTLTIQRTQQEDSAVYLCASSLDMGGARGQHFGDGTRLSIL.

This clonotype was counted a few times. V is TRBV6-2 or TRBV6-3 and J is TRBJ1-3; D is uncertain. The germline gives CDR1 MNHEY, CDR2 SVGEGT. Trimming removed 0 bases at V and 0 bases at J, with 9 bases between. The CDR3 sequence is 16 residues long. CDR3 loop: CASSYSSVISGNTIYF. The CDR3 DNA is TGTGCCAGCAGTTACTCCAGCGTTATCTCTGGAAACACCATATATTTT.

This clonotype was seen at least ten times. This chain uses TRBV6-1 with TRBJ2-7, with 13 bases aligning to TRBD2. J was trimmed by 0 bases and V by 5 bases; bases with no gene match: 4. This CDR3 region has 16 residues. Germline V gives CDR1 MNHNS, CDR2 SASEGT. The CDR3 protein is CASSRTSGSGSYEQYF. The CDR3 DNA reads as TGTGCCAGCAGTAGGACTAGCGGGAGTGGCTCCTACGAGCAGTACTTC.

V gene TRBV18 combines with J gene TRBJ2-3, with D hard to call. Germline CDR1 reads KGHSH; CDR2 reads LQKENI. CDR3 length: 13 residues. V lost 6 bases to trimming and J lost 4 bases, with 11 bases between them. This CDR3 reads CASSPAGADTQYF. Here the CDR3 DNA reads TGTGCCAGCTCCCCAGCAGGAGCAGATACGCAGTATTTT.

This clonotype was seen only a few times. The gene calls are TRBV5-1 and TRBJ1-4; D uncertain. The V end was cut by 0 bases, the J end by 7 bases, with 13 bases between. From germline, CDR1 is SGHRS and CDR2 YFSETQ. The CDR3 loop spans 15 amino acids. The CDR3: CASSLAVGLGEKLFF. In nucleotides, the CDR3 is TGCGCCAGCAGCTTGGCAGTAGGGTTGGGTGAAAAACTGTTTTTT.

This clonotype was counted at least ten times. The rearrangement joins TRBV30 to TRBJ1-1, with D uncertain. V lost 3 bases, J lost 1 base, and 6 bases lay in between. Germline CDR1 and CDR2: GTSNPN and SVGIG (reference sequence). This CDR3 comprises 12 residues. CDR3: CAWSGRNTEAFF. CDR3 bases: TGTGCCTGGAGCGGGAGGAACACTGAAGCTTTCTTT.

The rearrangement links TRBV5-1 to TRBJ1-2; no reliable D call. The germline V and J ends were trimmed by 0 bases and 2 bases, with 8 bases remaining between them. In germline, CDR1 is SGHRS, CDR2 YFSETQ. The CDR3 runs 14 residues. The CDR3 is CASSLERQNYGYTF. In nucleotides, the CDR3 is TGCGCCAGCAGCTTGGAAAGACAAAACTATGGCTACACCTTC.

Only a few counts were recorded for this clonotype. The chain recombines TRBV20-1 with TRBJ2-5, with 14 bases matching TRBD2. CDR1 is DFQATT, CDR2 SNEGSKA, per germline (reference sequence). The CDR3 has 15 residues. The V segment lost 2 bases and the J segment 5 bases; nucleotides outside the gene matches: 4. CDR3 bases: TGCAGTGCTAGATCCGGGACTAGCGGGAGCGAGACCCAGTACTTC. This gives the protein CSARSGTSGSETQYF.

The rearrangement joins TRBV5-1 to TRBJ1-2, with D perhaps TRBD1 (6 bases). V dropped 0 bases and J dropped 4 bases, with 10 bases sitting between them. Germline V gene sequence: CDR1 SGHRS, CDR2 YFSETQ. This CDR3 spans 14 amino acids. CDR3 protein: CASSLGDKVYGYTF. The CDR3 region has the DNA TGCGCCAGCAGCTTGGGGGACAAGGTCTATGGCTACACCTTC.

This clonotype was counted only a few times. This rearrangement joins TRBV20-1 to TRBJ2-5; 15 nucleotides line up with TRBD2. Germline V gene data show CDR1 as DFQATT and CDR2 as SNEGSKA (reference sequence). CDR3 length equals 16 residues. Unmatched junction bases numbered 7, after V lost 5 bases and J lost 3 bases. DNA for the CDR3: TGCAGTGCTCCAAATTGGACTAGCGGGAGGGAAGAGACCCAGTACTTC. The encoded protein is CSAPNWTSGREETQYF.

The gene calls are TRBV6-1 and TRBJ1-5; TRBD1 is a possible D gene (5 bases). Per germline, CDR1 MNHNS and CDR2 SASEGT. The CDR3 is 15 amino acids. V was trimmed by 5 bases and J by 5 bases, leaving 16 bases between them. CDR3 DNA: TGTGCCAGCAGTAAGGGGAACAGGCCCCATCAGCCCCAGCATTTT. Protein: CASSKGNRPHQPQHF.

This clonotype was observed once. CDR3 nucleotides: TGTGCCAGTAGTCCAGGGAATCTCAACGAGCAGTACTTC. Translated, it gives CASSPGNLNEQYF. This sequence joins TRBV19 and TRBJ2-7, with D possibly TRBD1 on 5 matching bases. The V and J ends lost 5 bases and 5 bases respectively, with 13 bases between them. Per germline, CDR1 LNHDA and CDR2 SQIVND (reference sequence). The CDR3 totals 13 residues.

There are a few counts of this clonotype. The chain carries TRBV29-1 and TRBJ2-7; possibly TRBD1 or TRBD2 for D (5 bases each). The CDR3 has 13 amino acids. The germline V gene encodes CDR1 SQVTM and CDR2 ANQGSEA. With 3 bases removed from V and 2 bases from J, the gap between germline ends came to 11 bases. CDR3 protein: CSVEARGAYEQYF. The CDR3 coding sequence is TGCAGCGTTGAGGCCAGAGGGGCCTACGAGCAGTACTTC.

The chain uses TRBV29-1 and TRBJ1-5; D not resolved. The CDR3 contains 15 residues. The germline V gene has CDR1 SQVTM and CDR2 ANQGSEA. The CDR3 region has the DNA TGCGGCGCCACCCTGTCAGGCTACGGCAATCAGCCCCAGCATTTT. It encodes CGATLSGYGNQPQHF.